The present T cell receptor beta chain was sequenced within a study of somatic mutations in cytotoxic T cells in rheumatoid arthritis. Only in-frame clones appear in the TCRdb table, and some are missing; sequencing was by immunoSEQ multiplex PCR. The sample shows around 19,000 clones, over 60% of them seen only once. The sequenced material came from CD8+ T cells sorted from blood. This clonotype was obtained from an adult with rheumatoid arthritis.

The chain's CDR3 is CASSLSLADLGDTQYF. For the CDR3, the DNA is TGTGCCAGCAGCCTATCTCTAGCGGACCTGGGAGATACGCAGTATTTT. The chain links TRBV7-9 to TRBJ2-3; 7 nucleotides match TRBD2. The germline V gene encodes CDR1 SEHNR and CDR2 FQNEAQ (reference sequence). CDR3 length equals 16 residues. V trimming: 5 bases; J trimming: 5 bases; junction bases outside the gene matches: 13.